Listed here is a single T cell receptor (beta chain). Germline values: CDR1 SGHRS, CDR2 YFSETQ. V was pared by 1 base and J by 7 bases, with 12 bases between. CDR3 length: 14 residues. This record comes from a study of cytomegalovirus exposure and HLA in healthy donors. PCR used 60 Vbeta primers and 13 Jbeta primers. This table comes from immunoSEQ multiplex PCR, and its TCRdb copy is limited to in-frame clones, with some not included. The table records about 120,000 clones, roughly 80% of them present only once. J is TRBJ2-4 and V is TRBV5-1; D perhaps matches TRBD2 (6 bases). The TCR comes from a woman in her forties or fifties in good health and CMV-seronegative. Sequencing input: PBMCs. CDR3 coding DNA: TGCGCCAGCAGCTTGTCACTAGCCCCCAACATTCAGTACTTC. As protein: CASSLSLAPNIQYF. Combining the CDR3 with reference TRBV5-1 and TRBJ2-4 gives the whole variable domain KAGVTQTPRYLIKTRGQQVTLSCSPISGHRSVSWYQQTPGQGLQFLFEYFSETQRNKGNFPGRFSGRQFSNSRSEMNVSTLELGDSALYLCASSLSLAPNIQYFGAGTRLSVL.